The clone carrying this TCR beta chain has more than one count but fewer than ten. Its antigen is as yet unknown. The study reverse transcribed the entire isolated RNA, so it sequenced expressed TCRB transcripts. Measured with immunoSEQ multiplex PCR; TCRdb has only the in-frame clones, and not every one. The top ten hold 0.035% to 0.04% of the sample, which has hundreds of thousands of clones, around 15% seen once. This record belongs to a study of beta chain features in type 1 diabetes. General study findings and limits: Whether TCRB rearrangement is influenced by HLA type went unresolved here. Researchers report that Type 1 diabetes patients had moderately but significantly shorter TCRB CDR3s across all four CD4+ subsets.

V gave up 0 bases and J gave up 7 bases; unmatched junction bases: 4. Germline V gene data show CDR1 as SGDLS and CDR2 as YYNGEE. The CDR3 is made up of 15 amino acids. Sequenced sample: naive CD4+ T cells from blood. The TCR originated in a young man with type 1 diabetes. V usage is TRBV9 and J usage is TRBJ2-1; TRBD2 matches 10 bases. CDR3 coding DNA: TGTGCCAGCAGCGTAGGGTCTAGCGGGAGAAATGAGCAGTTCTTC. Translating it yields CASSVGSSGRNEQFF.